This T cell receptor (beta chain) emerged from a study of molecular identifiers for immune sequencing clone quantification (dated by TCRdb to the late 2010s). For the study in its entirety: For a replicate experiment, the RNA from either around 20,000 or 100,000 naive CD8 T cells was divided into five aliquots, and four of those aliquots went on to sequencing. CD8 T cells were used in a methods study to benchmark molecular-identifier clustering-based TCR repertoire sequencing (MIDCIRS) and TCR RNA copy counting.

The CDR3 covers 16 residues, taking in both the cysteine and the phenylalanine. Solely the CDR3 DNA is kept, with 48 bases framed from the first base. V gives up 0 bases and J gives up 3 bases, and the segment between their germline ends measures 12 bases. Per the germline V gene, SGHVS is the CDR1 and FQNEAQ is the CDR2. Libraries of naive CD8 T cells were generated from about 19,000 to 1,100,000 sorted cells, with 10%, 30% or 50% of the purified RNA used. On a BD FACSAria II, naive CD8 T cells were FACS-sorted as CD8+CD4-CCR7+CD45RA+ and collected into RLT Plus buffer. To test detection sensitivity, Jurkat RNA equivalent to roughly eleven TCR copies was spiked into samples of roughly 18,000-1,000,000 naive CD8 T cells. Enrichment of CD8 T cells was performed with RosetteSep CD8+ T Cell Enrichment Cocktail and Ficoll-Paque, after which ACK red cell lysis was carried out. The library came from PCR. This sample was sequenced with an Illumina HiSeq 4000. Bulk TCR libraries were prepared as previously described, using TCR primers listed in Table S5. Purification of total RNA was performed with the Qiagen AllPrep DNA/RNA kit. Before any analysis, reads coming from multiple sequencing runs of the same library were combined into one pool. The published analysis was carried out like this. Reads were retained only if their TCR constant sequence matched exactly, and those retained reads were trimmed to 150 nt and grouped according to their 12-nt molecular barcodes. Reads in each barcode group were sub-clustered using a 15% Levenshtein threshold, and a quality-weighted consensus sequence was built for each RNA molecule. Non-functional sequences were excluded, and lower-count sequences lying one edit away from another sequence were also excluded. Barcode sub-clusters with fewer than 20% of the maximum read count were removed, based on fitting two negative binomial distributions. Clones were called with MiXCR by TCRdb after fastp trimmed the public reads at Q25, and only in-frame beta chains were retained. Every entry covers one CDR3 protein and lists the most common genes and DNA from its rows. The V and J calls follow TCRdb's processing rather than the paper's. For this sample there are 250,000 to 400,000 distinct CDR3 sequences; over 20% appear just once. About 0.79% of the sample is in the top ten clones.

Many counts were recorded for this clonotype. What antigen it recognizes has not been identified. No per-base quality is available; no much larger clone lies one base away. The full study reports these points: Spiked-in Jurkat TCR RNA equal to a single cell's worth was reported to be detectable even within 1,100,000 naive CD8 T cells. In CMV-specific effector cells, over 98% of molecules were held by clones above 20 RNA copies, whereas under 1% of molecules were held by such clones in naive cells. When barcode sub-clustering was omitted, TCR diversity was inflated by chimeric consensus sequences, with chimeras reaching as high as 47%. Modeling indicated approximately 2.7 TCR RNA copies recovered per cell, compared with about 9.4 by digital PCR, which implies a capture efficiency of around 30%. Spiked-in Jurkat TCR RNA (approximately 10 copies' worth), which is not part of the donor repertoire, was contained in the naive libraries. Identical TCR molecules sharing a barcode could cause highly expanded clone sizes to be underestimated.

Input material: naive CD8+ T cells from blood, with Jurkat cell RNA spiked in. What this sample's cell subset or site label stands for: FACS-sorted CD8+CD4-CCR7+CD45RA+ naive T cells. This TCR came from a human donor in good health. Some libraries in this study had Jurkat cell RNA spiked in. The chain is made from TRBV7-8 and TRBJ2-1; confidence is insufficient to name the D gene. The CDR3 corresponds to CASSLALGYSYNEQFF. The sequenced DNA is TGTGCCAGCAGCTTAGCGCTAGGTTACAGCTACAATGAGCAGTTCTTC.